This T cell receptor (beta chain) was profiled in a study of T cells in Graves' hyperthyroidism and ophthalmopathy. The germline V and J ends were trimmed by 5 bases and 1 base, with 12 bases remaining between them. Germline-derived CDR1 and CDR2 are SNHLY and FYNNEI. The CDR3 consists of 16 residues. TCR beta CDR3 regions were amplified from RNA. The HTBI primer set was used in a first-round RT-PCR of the TCR CDR3. TCRdb used MiXCR to reprocess the multiplex PCR reads, holding one entry per CDR3 protein. The sample lists hundreds of thousands of distinct CDR3 sequences, approximately 20% occurring once. This clonotype was counted a few times.

The V and J genes are TRBV2 and TRBJ2-6, with D unclear. Sequenced sample: blood. This clonotype originated in a middle-aged man with Graves' ophthalmopathy. CDR3 sequence (DNA): TGTGCCAGCAGTCCCCAGGTACCGTCTGGGGCCAACGTCCTGACTTTC. Protein sequence: CASSPQVPSGANVLTF.